A selection of T cell receptor beta chains follows, all from one sample in a study of pediatric ulcerative colitis. Generated by immunoSEQ multiplex PCR, the TCRdb table keeps only in-frame clones and is missing some. The sample has approximately 9,000 clones; over 70% are singletons. What was sequenced was blood. These receptors came from a girl aged 10 to 17 with moderate ulcerative colitis. Each CDR3 is given with its conserved first and last residue. A D gene is named only where the DNA matches it firmly. A clone size is listed for some rows: how often the clone was seen (once, few, many), or a class if it is expanded.

clone size: NA; J gene: TRBJ1-2; V gene: TRBV7-9; D gene: TRBD1; CDR3 DNA: TGTGCCAGCAGCTTAACCGGTGAGGCAGGGGGCCTCACCTTC; CDR3 protein: CASSLTGEAGGLTF
clone size: NA; J gene: TRBJ2-3; V gene: TRBV29-1; D gene: TRBD1; CDR3 DNA: TGCAGCGTTGATAAGGGACAGGTGGCAGATACGCAGTATTTT; CDR3 protein: CSVDKGQVADTQYF
clone size: NA; J gene: TRBJ2-1; V gene: TRBV6-5; D gene: TRBD2; CDR3 DNA: TGTGCCAGCAGTAGCGGGAGCTCCTACAATGAGCAGTTCTTC; CDR3 protein: CASSSGSSYNEQFF
clone size: NA; J gene: TRBJ2-7; V gene: TRBV5-1; D gene: NA; CDR3 DNA: TGCGCCAGCAGCTTCGGGTCCTACGAGCAGTACTTC; CDR3 protein: CASSFGSYEQYF
clone size: NA; J gene: TRBJ2-4; V gene: TRBV5-6; D gene: TRBD1; CDR3 DNA: TGTGCCAGCAGCTCCCCGACAGGGTCGTATAACATTCAGTACTTC; CDR3 protein: CASSSPTGSYNIQYF
clone size: once; J gene: TRBJ2-2; V gene: TRBV25-1; D gene: NA; CDR3 DNA: TGTGCCACCGGTCAGACACAGAACACCGGGGAGCTGTTTTTT; CDR3 protein: CATGQTQNTGELFF
clone size: NA; J gene: TRBJ2-3; V gene: TRBV6-1; D gene: NA; CDR3 DNA: TGTGCCAGCAGCCTACAGGGGGCGGGGGGAGATACGCAGTATTTT; CDR3 protein: CASSLQGAGGDTQYF
clone size: NA; J gene: TRBJ1-1; V gene: TRBV2; D gene: TRBD1; CDR3 DNA: TGTGCCAGCGGGGGACAGGGGAACACTGAAGCTTTCTTT; CDR3 protein: CASGGQGNTEAFF
clone size: NA; J gene: TRBJ2-1; V gene: TRBV28; D gene: TRBD2; CDR3 DNA: TGTGCCAGCAGGCGTTTTGGGGCATACGGAGGACTAGCTGGTGAGCAGTTCTTC; CDR3 protein: CASRRFGAYGGLAGEQFF
clone size: NA; J gene: TRBJ2-5; V gene: TRBV10-3; D gene: NA; CDR3 DNA: TGTGCCATCAGTGAGGGGCAAGAGACCCAGTACTTC; CDR3 protein: CAISEGQETQYF
clone size: NA; J gene: TRBJ1-2; V gene: TRBV5-1; D gene: TRBD1; CDR3 DNA: TGCGCCAGCAGCTTGAAGGGGGCTCATGGCTACACCTTC; CDR3 protein: CASSLKGAHGYTF
clone size: NA; J gene: TRBJ1-1; V gene: TRBV5-6; D gene: TRBD1; CDR3 DNA: TGTGCCAGCAGCCTCGGACAGGGGGGCTCAAGGGTGTACACTGAAGCTTTCTTT; CDR3 protein: CASSLGQGGSRVYTEAFF
clone size: NA; J gene: TRBJ2-3; V gene: TRBV5-1; D gene: TRBD2; CDR3 DNA: TGCGCCAGCAGCTTGAGCCCACTAGCGGGGGGGCAGAATACGCAGTATTTT; CDR3 protein: CASSLSPLAGGQNTQYF
clone size: NA; J gene: TRBJ1-2; V gene: TRBV6-5; D gene: NA; CDR3 DNA: TGTGCCAGCAGTTACTGGGGCGAGATGGGCTACACCTTC; CDR3 protein: CASSYWGEMGYTF
clone size: NA; J gene: TRBJ1-4; V gene: TRBV11-2; D gene: NA; CDR3 DNA: TGTGCCAGCAGCCCAATAGGGGGGCGACAAAGTGAAAAACTGTTTTTT; CDR3 protein: CASSPIGGRQSEKLFF
clone size: large; J gene: TRBJ1-4; V gene: TRBV11-2; D gene: NA; CDR3 DNA: TGTGCCAGCAGACAAGGACGGGGGGCCCTCCAGATCAATGAAAAACTGTTTTTT; CDR3 protein: CASRQGRGALQINEKLFF
clone size: NA; J gene: TRBJ2-7; V gene: TRBV7-9; D gene: NA; CDR3 DNA: TGTGCCAGCAGCGGACCACCGAGCTCCTACGAGCAGTACTTC; CDR3 protein: CASSGPPSSYEQYF
clone size: NA; J gene: TRBJ1-1; V gene: TRBV10-3; D gene: NA; CDR3 DNA: TGTGCCATCAGTGAGCCGACAGACATGCGGGCGAACACTGAAGCTTTCTTT; CDR3 protein: CAISEPTDMRANTEAFF
clone size: NA; J gene: TRBJ2-7; V gene: TRBV28; D gene: TRBD2; CDR3 DNA: TGTGCCAGCAGGGCTAGCGGTACCTACGAGCAGTACTTC; CDR3 protein: CASRASGTYEQYF
clone size: few; J gene: TRBJ1-2; V gene: TRBV2; D gene: NA; CDR3 DNA: TGTGCCAGCAGCCCGACGGAGAACTATGGCTACACCTTC; CDR3 protein: CASSPTENYGYTF
clone size: few; J gene: TRBJ1-2; V gene: TRBV21-1; D gene: NA; CDR3 DNA: TGTGCCAGCAGCTTAGGGGGGAACTATGGCTACACCTTC; CDR3 protein: CASSLGGNYGYTF
clone size: NA; J gene: TRBJ2-7; V gene: TRBV11-3; D gene: NA; CDR3 DNA: TGTGCCAGCAGCCAAAGGGGAGGATCCTACGAGCAGTACTTC; CDR3 protein: CASSQRGGSYEQYF
clone size: NA; J gene: TRBJ1-4; V gene: TRBV9; D gene: TRBD1; CDR3 DNA: TGTGCCAGCAGCGTCGGGACAGTTAATGAAAAACTGTTTTTT; CDR3 protein: CASSVGTVNEKLFF
clone size: NA; J gene: TRBJ1-4; V gene: TRBV2; D gene: TRBD1; CDR3 DNA: TGTGCCAGCATGCCGGGACAGGGGACGGGAAAACTGTTTTTT; CDR3 protein: CASMPGQGTGKLFF
clone size: once; J gene: TRBJ1-2; V gene: TRBV4-2; D gene: TRBD1; CDR3 DNA: TGTGCCAGCAGCCCCCCCCGGACAGGGTCTTTTTTCTATGGCTACACCTTC; CDR3 protein: CASSPPRTGSFFYGYTF
clone size: NA; J gene: TRBJ2-7; V gene: TRBV27; D gene: TRBD2; CDR3 DNA: TGTGCCAGCAGTATCGGACTAGCGGGAGCATACGAGCAGTACTTC; CDR3 protein: CASSIGLAGAYEQYF
clone size: NA; J gene: TRBJ2-1; V gene: TRBV19; D gene: TRBD2; CDR3 DNA: TGTGCCAGTAGTAGGGGACTAGCGGGGGGCCCGATGAATTATTACAATGAGCAGTTCTTC; CDR3 protein: CASSRGLAGGPMNYYNEQFF
clone size: NA; J gene: TRBJ1-2; V gene: TRBV6-5; D gene: TRBD1; CDR3 DNA: TGTGCCAGCAGTGTCGACAGGGCCCCCTATGGCTACACCTTC; CDR3 protein: CASSVDRAPYGYTF
clone size: NA; J gene: TRBJ2-7; V gene: TRBV12-2; D gene: NA; CDR3 DNA: TGTGCAAGTCGACTCGAGTACGAGCAGTACTTC; CDR3 protein: CASRLEYEQYF
clone size: NA; J gene: TRBJ1-4; V gene: TRBV7-6; D gene: NA; CDR3 DNA: TGTGCCAGCAGCTTGAGGGTGGATGAAAAACTGTTTTTT; CDR3 protein: CASSLRVDEKLFF
clone size: NA; J gene: TRBJ2-7; V gene: TRBV5-4; D gene: TRBD1; CDR3 DNA: TGTGCCAGCAGCCTCGACGGGACAGGTTCCTACGAGCAGTACTTC; CDR3 protein: CASSLDGTGSYEQYF
clone size: NA; J gene: TRBJ1-2; V gene: TRBV6-5; D gene: NA; CDR3 DNA: TGTGCCAGCAGTTATAGGTTGGCTAACTATGGCTACACCTTC; CDR3 protein: CASSYRLANYGYTF